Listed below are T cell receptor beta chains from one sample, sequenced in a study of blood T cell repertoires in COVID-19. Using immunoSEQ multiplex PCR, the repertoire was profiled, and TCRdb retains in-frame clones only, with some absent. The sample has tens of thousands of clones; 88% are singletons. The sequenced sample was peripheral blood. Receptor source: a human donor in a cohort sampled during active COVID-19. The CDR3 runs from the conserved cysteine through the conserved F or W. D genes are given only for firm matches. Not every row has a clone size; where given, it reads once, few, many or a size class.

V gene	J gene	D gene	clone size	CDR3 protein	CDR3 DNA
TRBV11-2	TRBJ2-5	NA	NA	CASSLGTAETQYF	TGTGCCAGCAGCTTAGGGACAGCCGAAACCCAGTACTTC
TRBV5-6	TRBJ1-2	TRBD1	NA	CASSPNGQGLNYGYTF	TGTGCCAGCAGCCCGAATGGACAGGGGCTGAACTATGGCTACACCTTC
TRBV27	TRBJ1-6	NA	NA	CASRLDGPGSYNSPLHF	TGTGCCAGCAGACTAGACGGGCCTGGGTCCTATAATTCACCCCTCCACTTT
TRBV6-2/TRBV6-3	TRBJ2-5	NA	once	CASSYSQGQETQYF	TGTGCCAGCAGTTACTCTCAGGGGCAAGAGACCCAGTACTTC
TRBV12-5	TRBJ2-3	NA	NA	CASQGSTLRADTQYF	TGTGCTAGTCAGGGGTCAACTCTGAGGGCAGATACGCAGTATTTT
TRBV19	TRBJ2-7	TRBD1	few	CASSMGQSYEQYF	TGTGCCAGTAGTATGGGACAGAGCTACGAGCAGTACTTC
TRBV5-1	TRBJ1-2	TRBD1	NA	CASSLGTGSAGGGYTF	TGCGCCAGCAGCTTAGGGACAGGCTCCGCCGGAGGTGGCTACACCTTC
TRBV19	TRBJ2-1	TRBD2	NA	CASSLPSGRVNEQFF	TGTGCCAGTAGTCTCCCTAGCGGGAGGGTAAATGAGCAGTTCTTC
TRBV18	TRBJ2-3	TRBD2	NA	CASSPLAGGPSTDTQYF	TGTGCCAGCTCACCGCTAGCGGGAGGGCCCAGCACAGATACGCAGTATTTT
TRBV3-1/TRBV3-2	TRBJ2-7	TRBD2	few	CASSHRDYTEQYF	TGTGCCAGCAGCCACCGGGACTATACCGAGCAGTACTTC
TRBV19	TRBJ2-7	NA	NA	CASSTRGGAGTYEQYF	TGTGCCAGTAGTACGCGGGGTGGGGCCGGCACCTACGAGCAGTACTTC
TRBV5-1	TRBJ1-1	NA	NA	CASSPRGYDTEAFF	TGCGCCAGCAGCCCCAGGGGCTACGACACTGAAGCTTTCTTT
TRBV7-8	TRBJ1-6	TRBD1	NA	CASSLQGAGGPLHF	TGTGCCAGCAGCTTACAGGGGGCCGGTGGACCCCTCCACTTT
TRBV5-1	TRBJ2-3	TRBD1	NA	CASSRTGGEGTDTQYF	TGCGCCAGCAGCCGGACAGGGGGCGAGGGCACAGATACGCAGTATTTT
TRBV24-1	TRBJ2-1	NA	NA	CATSDSRQASYNEQFF	TGTGCCACCAGTGACTCCCGACAGGCCTCCTACAATGAGCAGTTCTTC
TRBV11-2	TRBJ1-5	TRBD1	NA	CASSLTGTDNQPQHF	TGTGCCAGCAGCTTAACCGGGACAGATAATCAGCCCCAGCATTTT
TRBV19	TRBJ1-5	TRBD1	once	CASSRQGGGQPQHF	TGTGCCAGTAGTCGACAGGGAGGCGGTCAGCCCCAGCATTTT
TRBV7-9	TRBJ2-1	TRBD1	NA	CASRSDRFVEQFF	TGTGCCAGCAGGTCGGACAGGTTCGTTGAGCAGTTCTTC
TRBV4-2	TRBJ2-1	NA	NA	CASSLSSYNEQFF	TGTGCCAGCAGCCTGAGCTCCTACAATGAGCAGTTCTTC
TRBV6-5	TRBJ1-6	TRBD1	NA	CASSRTGGNSPLHF	TGTGCCAGCAGCAGGACAGGAGGTAATTCACCCCTCCACTTT
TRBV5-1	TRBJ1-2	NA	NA	CASSLNGREGYTF	TGCGCCAGCAGCTTGAACGGGCGGGAAGGCTACACCTTC
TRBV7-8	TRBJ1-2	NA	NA	CASSEEGGYGYTF	TGTGCCAGCAGCGAGGAGGGAGGCTATGGCTACACCTTC
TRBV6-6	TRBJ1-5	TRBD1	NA	CASSEDRGNGQPQHF	TGTGCCAGCAGCGAGGACAGGGGTAATGGTCAGCCCCAGCATTTT
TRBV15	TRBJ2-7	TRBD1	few	CATSWDRSSYEQYF	TGTGCCACCAGCTGGGACAGAAGCTCCTACGAGCAGTACTTC
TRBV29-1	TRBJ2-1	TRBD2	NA	CSVETGASGGHEQFF	TGCAGCGTCGAAACGGGGGCTAGCGGGGGGCATGAGCAGTTCTTC
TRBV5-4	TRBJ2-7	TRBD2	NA	CASSSGLAESHEQYF	TGTGCCAGCAGCTCGGGACTAGCAGAGTCCCACGAGCAGTACTTC
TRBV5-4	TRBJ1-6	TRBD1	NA	CASSLGRGVGNSPLHF	TGTGCCAGCAGCTTGGGCAGGGGGGTTGGTAATTCACCCCTCCACTTT
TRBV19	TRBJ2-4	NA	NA	CASKQGGGKNIQYF	TGTGCCAGTAAGCAGGGGGGTGGCAAAAACATTCAGTACTTC